This TCR beta chain was sequenced in a study of blood T cells in healthy people across ages. A J-beta primer mix and a sample-barcoded 5' primer were used in a second PCR of roughly 7 to 12 cycles. One entry per CDR3 protein results from TCRdb running MiXCR on the 5' RACE reads. The sample lists approximately 2,000,000 distinct CDR3 sequences; about two fifths were seen once. CDR1 and CDR2 (germline): LNHNV, YYDKDF (reference sequence). V trimming: 2 bases; J trimming: 3 bases; junction bases outside the gene matches: 9. The CDR3 covers 16 residues. This chain uses TRBV15 with TRBJ1-1; 7 bases match TRBD1. The sequencing input was blood. This clonotype was sampled from a human donor in good health. This chain's CDR3 is CATSRTLTGYYTEAFF. The CDR3 DNA reads as TGTGCCACCAGCAGAACCCTGACAGGGTACTACACTGAAGCTTTCTTT.